A selection of T cell receptor beta chains follows, all from one sample in a study of blood T cell repertoires in COVID-19. Method: immunoSEQ multiplex PCR; TCRdb's copy keeps in-frame clones and lacks some. Here the sample spans 350,000 to 550,000 clones, about 85% being singletons. Sequenced sample: PBMCs or T cells enriched from blood (not recorded which). The receptor source for this set is a woman under 30 with acute COVID-19. Each CDR3 is given with its conserved first and last residue. The D gene is left open where the match is weak. Clone sizes are given selectively: once, few, many, or a class where the clone is expanded.

CDR3 DNA | CDR3 protein | D gene | clone size | J gene | V gene
TGTGCCAGCAGCCAGAGGGACACCCGAAGCATTCAGTACTTC | CASSQRDTRSIQYF | . | . | TRBJ2-4 | TRBV3-1/TRBV3-2
TGCGCCAGCAGCTTGGGGCCGGGAGGCAATCAGCCCCAGCATTTT | CASSLGPGGNQPQHF | . | . | TRBJ1-5 | TRBV5-1
TGTGCCAGCAGCCAAGGGACATCCTTGTATGGCTACACCTTC | CASSQGTSLYGYTF | . | once | TRBJ1-2 | TRBV3-1/TRBV3-2
TGTGCCAGCAGTCCCCGACAGGGTTCTAATGAAAAACTGTTTTTT | CASSPRQGSNEKLFF | TRBD1 | . | TRBJ1-4 | TRBV27
TGTGCCAGCAGCCCAGTCCCGGGAAGCGGGAGGGTACATGAGCAGTTCTTC | CASSPVPGSGRVHEQFF | TRBD2 | . | TRBJ2-1 | TRBV28
TGCGCCAGCAGCTTGCCCAGACAGGATCAGAACACCGGGGAGCTGTTTTTT | CASSLPRQDQNTGELFF | . | . | TRBJ2-2 | TRBV5-1
TGCAGCATCAGTAGAAACACCATATATTTT | CSISRNTIYF | . | . | TRBJ1-3 | TRBV29-1
TGTGCCAGCAGCCATGGGGGGAATTCACCCCTCCACTTT | CASSHGGNSPLHF | . | . | TRBJ1-6 | TRBV3-1/TRBV3-2
TGTGCCAGCAGAAGGGACAGGGCCTATGGCTACACCTTC | CASRRDRAYGYTF | TRBD1 | once | TRBJ1-2 | TRBV6-5
TGTGCCAGCAGCCAAAAGCTTAGCGGGAACCCACCCTACGAGCAGTACTTC | CASSQKLSGNPPYEQYF | TRBD2 | . | TRBJ2-7 | TRBV3-1/TRBV3-2
TGTGCCACCAGCAGAAACCATCCTCAGGGGTTTAATACGCAGTATTTT | CATSRNHPQGFNTQYF | . | . | TRBJ2-3 | TRBV15
TGTGCCAGCAGCTTGCACGGGAGCCCCTATGGCTACACCTTC | CASSLHGSPYGYTF | . | . | TRBJ1-2 | TRBV5-4
TGTGCCAGCAGCTTAGGTGCGGGGGTTGGCTACACCTTC | CASSLGAGVGYTF | . | . | TRBJ1-2 | TRBV11-2
TGTGCCAGCAGTTGGACAGGGAATTCACCCCTCCACTTT | CASSWTGNSPLHF | TRBD1 | few | TRBJ1-6 | TRBV28
TGTGCCAGCAGCCCTGGGACTAGCGGGGGGCTACCCTACGAGCAGTACTTC | CASSPGTSGGLPYEQYF | TRBD2 | . | TRBJ2-7 | TRBV11-2